A single sample gave rise to the 7 T cell receptor beta chains below, sequenced in a study of cytomegalovirus exposure and HLA in healthy donors. Primers included in the PCR were 60 Vbeta and 13 Jbeta primers. Produced via immunoSEQ multiplex PCR; TCRdb's table is partial and in-frame only. The data contain more than 80,000 clones, around 84% of them singletons. Sequenced: PBMCs. The origin of the receptors is a woman in her thirties or forties in good health and CMV-seropositive.

The chain employs TRBV15 and TRBJ2-1; maybe TRBD1 (5 bases). In germline, CDR1 is LNHNV, CDR2 YYDKDF (reference sequence). The V end lost 3 bases, the J end lost 5 bases, and 11 bases lay between the germline ends. This CDR3 has 14 amino acids. The CDR3 region has the DNA TGTGCCACCAGCAGGGTCCTAGGGGACAATGAGCAGTTCTTC. Protein product: CATSRVLGDNEQFF.

This clone was seen only a few times. This sequence joins TRBV6-5 and TRBJ2-3; D not certain. V lost 2 bases to trimming and J lost 3 bases, with 6 bases between them. Germline values: CDR1 MNHEY, CDR2 SVGAGI. The CDR3 totals 13 residues. CDR3 bases: TGTGCCAGCAGTTACCCCGGGACAGATACGCAGTATTTT. Amino acids: CASSYPGTDTQYF.

CDR3 in amino acids: CASSQSQGAGGYTF. For the CDR3, the DNA is TGTGCCAGCAGCCAAAGCCAGGGGGCCGGTGGCTACACCTTC. V gene TRBV14 combines with J gene TRBJ1-2; 8 bases agree with TRBD1. The CDR3 spans 14 residues. CDR1 SGHDN and CDR2 FVKESK come from the germline V gene. J was trimmed by 7 bases and V by 2 bases; bases with no gene match: 6.

The genes are TRBV2 and TRBJ2-5; the match to TRBD1 covers 11 bases. The CDR3 is 15 residues long. The germline V gene has CDR1 SNHLY and CDR2 FYNNEI. Trimming took 7 bases from V and 5 from J; bases not matched to a gene: 9. This chain's CDR3 is CASIPRTGGWETQYF. Written as DNA, the CDR3 is TGTGCCAGCATCCCCAGGACAGGGGGCTGGGAGACCCAGTACTTC.

The chain carries TRBV7-9 and TRBJ2-5; weak D call: TRBD1 (6 bases). Trimming stripped 0 bases from V and 3 bases from J, with 11 bases between. This CDR3 is built from 15 residues. Germline lookup yields CDR1 SEHNR and CDR2 FQNEAQ (reference sequence). The CDR3 region has the DNA TGTGCCAGCAGCTTAGCGGCAGGGGACGAAGAGACCCAGTACTTC. Encoded protein: CASSLAAGDEETQYF.

The gene calls are TRBV7-6 and TRBJ2-5; a possible D gene is TRBD2 (6 bases). This CDR3 spans 14 amino acids. Looked up from germline, CDR1 is SGHVS and CDR2 is FNYEAQ. V lost 8 bases and J 4 bases, leaving 17 bases between the germline ends. Here the CDR3 reads CASESGRDSETQYF. The CDR3 nucleotides read TGTGCCAGCGAAAGTGGACGGGACTCAGAGACCCAGTACTTC.

The chain carries TRBV14 and TRBJ2-5; D is possibly TRBD1 (6 bases). V lost 3 bases and J lost 4, with 12 bases in between. Germline V gene sequence: CDR1 SGHDN, CDR2 FVKESK. This CDR3 comprises 14 residues. DNA for the CDR3: TGTGCCAGCAGCCAGTCTACAGGGTTAGAGACCCAGTACTTC. Amino acid sequence: CASSQSTGLETQYF.